Below, 8 T cell receptor beta chains from the same sample are listed, as sequenced in a study of cytomegalovirus exposure and HLA in healthy donors (TCRdb year 2017). The library was built by means of the immunoSEQ multiplex PCR assay. For the multiplex PCR, a mixture combining 60 forward primers for TCR Vbeta segments and 13 reverse primers for TCR Jbeta segments was used. The clones in this table, taken by TCRdb from immuneACCESS, are in-frame only. Not every clone is retained; where verified, under half of the shortfall comes from an unresolved V gene, and the cause of the rest is unknown. The sample has more than 150,000 clones on record, 82% of them singletons. The ten largest clones represent over 1.5% of the sample. The sequenced sample was PBMCs. All receptors come from a middle-aged man in good health and CMV-seronegative.

V and J are TRBV7-2 and TRBJ1-5, with D unresolved. CDR3 length: 12 amino acids. Trimming stripped 2 bases from V and 7 bases from J, with 6 bases between. The V gene's germline CDR1 is SGHTA and CDR2 FQGNSA. The CDR3 DNA is TGTGCCAGCAGCTTACCGGGACAGCCCCAGCATTTT. This sequence encodes CASSLPGQPQHF.

There are a few counts of this clone. This rearrangement joins TRBV19 to TRBJ1-5; 8 bases match TRBD1. The junction had 1 base not matched to a gene; V was cut back by 4 bases and J by 2 bases. Germline V CDR1 and CDR2: LNHDA, SQIVND (reference sequence). CDR3 length: 14 amino acids. The CDR3 sequence: CASSTTGGNQPQHF. CDR3 DNA sequence: TGTGCCAGTAGTACGACAGGGGGCAATCAGCCCCAGCATTTT.

This clone was observed a few times. The CDR3 sequence: CASSLKRGDNEQFF. The CDR3 nucleotides read TGTGCCAGCAGTTTAAAGCGGGGGGACAATGAGCAGTTCTTC. The V gene is TRBV28, the J gene TRBJ2-1; 9 nucleotides align to TRBD2. J lost 5 bases, V lost 2 bases, and 1 base had no gene match. The CDR3 is made up of 14 amino acids. Germline-derived CDR1 and CDR2 are MDHEN and SYDVKM.

The chain links TRBV27 to TRBJ2-3, with TRBD1 matching 7 bases. This CDR3 is built from 13 residues. V was pared by 6 bases and J by 5 bases, with 5 bases of the junction left unmatched. From germline, CDR1 is MNHEY and CDR2 SMNVEV (reference sequence). CDR3 residues: CASRTGAVDTQYF. CDR3 sequence (DNA): TGTGCCAGCAGAACAGGGGCCGTAGATACGCAGTATTTT.

The CDR3 reads CASSHGTYEQYF. The CDR3 DNA sequence: TGCGCCAGCAGCCACGGTACCTACGAGCAGTACTTC. The V call is TRBV4-1, the J call TRBJ2-7; D ambiguous. The CDR3 has 12 amino acids. Germline CDR1 MGHRA, CDR2 YSYEKL. The V and J ends lost 3 bases and 2 bases respectively, with 5 bases between them.

The chain joins TRBV7-6 to TRBJ2-1, with a tentative D call TRBD2 (6 bases). The CDR3 totals 15 residues. CDR1 and CDR2 (germline): SGHVS, FNYEAQ. V was cut by 1 base and J by 9 bases, with 16 bases left in between. The CDR3 bases are TGTGCCAGCAGCTTAGAATTCGGGAGTACTGGTGAGCAGTTCTTC. Its translation: CASSLEFGSTGEQFF.

V gene TRBV4-1 combines with J gene TRBJ1-2, with 7 bases aligning to TRBD1. The CDR3 runs 14 residues. The germline CDR1 and CDR2 sequences are MGHRA and YSYEKL. V lost 3 bases to trimming and J lost 2 bases; unmatched junction nucleotides: 3. Here the CDR3 DNA reads TGCGCCAGCAGCCACCTGACAGGGAACTATGGCTACACCTTC. It specifies CASSHLTGNYGYTF.

This chain uses TRBV11-2 with TRBJ2-7; 12 bases are a match to TRBD2. Germline V gene sequence: CDR1 SGHAT, CDR2 FQNNGV. The CDR3 extends over 15 amino acids. The V gene end was trimmed by 6 bases and the J gene end by 2 bases; junction bases not matched to a gene: 5. The CDR3 DNA follows: TGTGCCAGCAGGTTCCTAGCGGGAGGGCCCTACGAGCAGTACTTC. It specifies CASRFLAGGPYEQYF. Using reference TRBV11-2 and TRBJ2-7 for the parts outside the CDR3, the full variable domain is EAGVAQSPRYKIIEKRQSVAFWCNPISGHATLYWYQQILGQGPKLLIQFQNNGVVDDSQLPKDRFSAERLKGVDSTLKIQPAKLEDSAVYLCASRFLAGGPYEQYFGPGTRLTVT.